The clone carrying this TCR beta chain was detected many times. The antigen is undetermined. This entry is derived from a study of regulatory T cells in long-lasting Graves disease. Time point noted: newly diagnosed GD, antithyroid drugs for less than 3 months. With RNA extracted from PBMCs as input, the TCR library was made. Looked up from germline, CDR1 is MNHEY and CDR2 is SMNVEV (reference sequence). V shed 7 bases and J 0 bases; nucleotides not matched to a gene: 7. The CDR3 is 16 amino acids. Whole-study findings and limits: Gene preferences differed: TRBV28, TRBJ1-2, TRBJ2-5 in persistent cases.

Combining iRepertoire HTBI primers with Arm-PCR of CDR3 regions, the authors built TCR beta libraries. TCRdb processed the multiplex PCR reads anew with MiXCR; each CDR3 protein has one entry. The sample has roughly 500,000 distinct CDR3 sequences, 14% seen once. These sequences were also reported in another study, on T cells in Graves' hyperthyroidism and ophthalmopathy.

This material consisted of peripheral blood mononuclear cells (PBMCs), taken at new diagnosis, from a patient treated with antithyroid drugs. The sequence derives from a woman between 45 and 60 years old with Graves disease. The chain is built from TRBV27 and TRBJ2-1; 9 nucleotides match TRBD2. The CDR3, as DNA: TGTGCCAGCACCCTTAGCGGGGGAGGCTCCTACAATGAGCAGTTCTTC. Translation: CASTLSGGGSYNEQFF.